Included here is one TCR beta chain sequence, with context. A read error may produce the germline difference seen at one junction end. The sample originates from a study of Graves' ophthalmopathy and Graves' hyperthyroidism. For repertoire sequencing, the TCR beta CDR3 regions were amplified from RNA transcripts. First-round RT-PCR with HTBI primers preceded a second-round multiplex PCR. One entry per CDR3 protein, called by TCRdb with MiXCR from the multiplex PCR reads. The sample holds over a million distinct CDR3 sequences, approximately 35% seen once. Germline CDR1 reads SGHKS; CDR2 reads YYEKEE (reference sequence). The CDR3 has 16 amino acids.

The sequenced material came from peripheral blood or thyroid tissue (not recorded which). This receptor was obtained from an adult man with Graves' hyperthyroidism. This chain links TRBV5-5 with TRBJ1-1; D gene ambiguous. The CDR3 here is CASSQGRSTYDTEAFF. The CDR3 DNA follows: TGCGCCAGCAGCCAAGGACGGTCCACCTACGACACTGAAGCTTTCTTT.